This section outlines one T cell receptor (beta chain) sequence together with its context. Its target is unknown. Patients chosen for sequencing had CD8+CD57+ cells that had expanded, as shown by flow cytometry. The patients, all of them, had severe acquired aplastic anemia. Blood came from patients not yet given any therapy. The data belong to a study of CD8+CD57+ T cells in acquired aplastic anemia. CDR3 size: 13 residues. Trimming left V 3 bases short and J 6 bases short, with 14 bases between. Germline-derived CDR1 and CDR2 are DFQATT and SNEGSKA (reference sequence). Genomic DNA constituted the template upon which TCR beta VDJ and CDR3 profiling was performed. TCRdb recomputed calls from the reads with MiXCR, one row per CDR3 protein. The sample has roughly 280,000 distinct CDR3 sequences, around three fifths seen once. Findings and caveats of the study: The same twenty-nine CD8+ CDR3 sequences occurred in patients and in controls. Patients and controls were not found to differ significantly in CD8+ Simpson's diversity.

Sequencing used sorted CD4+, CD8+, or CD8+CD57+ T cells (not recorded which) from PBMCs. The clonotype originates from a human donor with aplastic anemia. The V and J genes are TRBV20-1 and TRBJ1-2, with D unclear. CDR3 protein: CSARKGGGDGYTF. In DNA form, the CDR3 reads TGCAGTGCTAGGAAGGGAGGAGGAGATGGCTACACCTTC.